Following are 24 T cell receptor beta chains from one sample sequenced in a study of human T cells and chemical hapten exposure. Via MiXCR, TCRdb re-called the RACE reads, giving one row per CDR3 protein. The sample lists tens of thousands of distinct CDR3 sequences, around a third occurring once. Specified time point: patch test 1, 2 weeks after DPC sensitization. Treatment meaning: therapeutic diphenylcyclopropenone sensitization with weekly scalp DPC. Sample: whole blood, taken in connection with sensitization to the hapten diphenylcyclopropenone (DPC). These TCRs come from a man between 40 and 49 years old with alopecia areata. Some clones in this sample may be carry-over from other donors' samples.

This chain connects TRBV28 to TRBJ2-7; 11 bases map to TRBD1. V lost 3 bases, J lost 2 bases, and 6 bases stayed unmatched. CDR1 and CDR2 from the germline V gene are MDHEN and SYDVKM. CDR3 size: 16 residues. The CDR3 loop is CASSLGGTGGAYEQYF. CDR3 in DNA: TGTGCCAGCAGTTTGGGGGGGACAGGGGGAGCCTACGAGCAGTACTTC.

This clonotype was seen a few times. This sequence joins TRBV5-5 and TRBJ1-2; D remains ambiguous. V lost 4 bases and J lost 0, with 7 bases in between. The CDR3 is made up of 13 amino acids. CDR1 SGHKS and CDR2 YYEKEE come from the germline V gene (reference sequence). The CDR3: CASSAEANYGYTF. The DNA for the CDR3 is TGTGCCAGCAGCGCGGAGGCTAACTATGGCTACACCTTC.

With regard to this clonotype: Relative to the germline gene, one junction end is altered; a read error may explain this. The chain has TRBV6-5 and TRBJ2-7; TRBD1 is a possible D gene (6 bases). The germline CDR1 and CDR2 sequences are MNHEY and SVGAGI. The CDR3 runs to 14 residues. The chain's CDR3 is CASSYSYRVDEQYF. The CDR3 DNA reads TGTGCCAGCAGTTACTCGTACAGGGTTGACGAGCAATACTTC.

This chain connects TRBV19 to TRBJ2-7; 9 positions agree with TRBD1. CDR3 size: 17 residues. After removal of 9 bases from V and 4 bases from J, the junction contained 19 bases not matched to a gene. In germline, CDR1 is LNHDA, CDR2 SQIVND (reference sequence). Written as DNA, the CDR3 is TGTGCCAGGGAAACCGGGACAGGGAACATAGGACGTTACGAGCAGTACTTC. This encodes CARETGTGNIGRYEQYF.

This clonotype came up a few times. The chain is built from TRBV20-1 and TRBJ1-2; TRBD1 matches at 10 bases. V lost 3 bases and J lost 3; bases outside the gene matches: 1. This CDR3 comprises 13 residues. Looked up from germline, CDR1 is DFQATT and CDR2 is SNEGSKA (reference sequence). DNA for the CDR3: TGCAGTGCTAGCGGACAGGGGGACTATGGCTACACCTTC. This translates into CSASGQGDYGYTF.

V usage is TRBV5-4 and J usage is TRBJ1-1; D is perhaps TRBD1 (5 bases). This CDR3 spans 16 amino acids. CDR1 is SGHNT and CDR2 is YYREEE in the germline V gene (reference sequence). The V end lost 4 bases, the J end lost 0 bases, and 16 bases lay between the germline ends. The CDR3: CASSGEGRRMNTEAFF. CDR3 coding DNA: TGTGCCAGCAGCGGAGAGGGACGTCGGATGAACACTGAAGCTTTCTTT.

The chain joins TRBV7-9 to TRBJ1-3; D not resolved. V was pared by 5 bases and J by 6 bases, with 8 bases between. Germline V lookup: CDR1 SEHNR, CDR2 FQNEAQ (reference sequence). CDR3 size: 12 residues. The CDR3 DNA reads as TGTGCCAGCAGCGACCGCGAAAACACCATATATTTT. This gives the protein CASSDRENTIYF.

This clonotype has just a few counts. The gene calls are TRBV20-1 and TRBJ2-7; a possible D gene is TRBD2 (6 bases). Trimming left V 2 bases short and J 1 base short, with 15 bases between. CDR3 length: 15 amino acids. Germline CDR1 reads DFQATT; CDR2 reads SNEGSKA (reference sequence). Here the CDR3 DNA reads TGCAGTGCTAGATACGGAGGCGGGACGTCCTACGAGCAGTACTTC. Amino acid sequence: CSARYGGGTSYEQYF.

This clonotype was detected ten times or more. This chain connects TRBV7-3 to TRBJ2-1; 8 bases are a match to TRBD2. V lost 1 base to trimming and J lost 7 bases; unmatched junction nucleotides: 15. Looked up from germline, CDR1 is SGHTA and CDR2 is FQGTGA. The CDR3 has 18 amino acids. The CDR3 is CASSLNSGSGIGVNEQFF. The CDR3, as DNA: TGTGCCAGCAGCTTAAACAGCGGGAGTGGTATTGGGGTAAATGAGCAGTTCTTC.

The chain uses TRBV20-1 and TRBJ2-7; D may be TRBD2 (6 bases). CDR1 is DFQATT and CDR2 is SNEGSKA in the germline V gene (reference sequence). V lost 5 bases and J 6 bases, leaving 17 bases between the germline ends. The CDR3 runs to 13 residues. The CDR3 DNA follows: TGCAGTGCTTCGACTAGACTGTTTCCCGAGCAGTACTTC. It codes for CSASTRLFPEQYF.

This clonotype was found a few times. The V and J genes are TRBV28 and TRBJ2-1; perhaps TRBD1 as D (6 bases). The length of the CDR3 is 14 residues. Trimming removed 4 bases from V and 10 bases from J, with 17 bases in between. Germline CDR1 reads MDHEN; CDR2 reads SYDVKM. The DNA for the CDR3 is TGTGCCAGCAGTTACTTATCGGACAGTAGGGAGCAGTTCTTC. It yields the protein CASSYLSDSREQFF.

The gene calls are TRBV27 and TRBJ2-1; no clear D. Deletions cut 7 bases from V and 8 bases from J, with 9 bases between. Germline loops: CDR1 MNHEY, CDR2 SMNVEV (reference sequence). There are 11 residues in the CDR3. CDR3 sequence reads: CASKTMDEQFF. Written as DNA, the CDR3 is TGTGCCAGCAAAACCATGGATGAGCAGTTCTTC.

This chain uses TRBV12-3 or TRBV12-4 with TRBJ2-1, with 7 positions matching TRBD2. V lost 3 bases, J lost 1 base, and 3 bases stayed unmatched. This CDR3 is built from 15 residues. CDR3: CASSFRTSSYNEQFF. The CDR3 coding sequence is TGTGCCAGCAGTTTCCGGACTAGTTCCTACAATGAGCAGTTCTTC.

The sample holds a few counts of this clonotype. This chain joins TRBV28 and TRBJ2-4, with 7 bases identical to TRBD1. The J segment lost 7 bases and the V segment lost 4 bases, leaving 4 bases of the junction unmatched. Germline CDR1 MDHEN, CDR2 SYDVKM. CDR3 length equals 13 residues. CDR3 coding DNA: TGTGCCAGCAGTTATGGCAGGGGGAACATTCAGTACTTC. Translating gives CASSYGRGNIQYF.

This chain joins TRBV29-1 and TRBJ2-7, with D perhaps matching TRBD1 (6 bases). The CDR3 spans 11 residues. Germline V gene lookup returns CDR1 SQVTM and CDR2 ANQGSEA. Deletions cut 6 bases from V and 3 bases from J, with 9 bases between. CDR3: CSVRDIYEQYF. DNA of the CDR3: TGCAGCGTCCGGGACATCTACGAGCAGTACTTC.

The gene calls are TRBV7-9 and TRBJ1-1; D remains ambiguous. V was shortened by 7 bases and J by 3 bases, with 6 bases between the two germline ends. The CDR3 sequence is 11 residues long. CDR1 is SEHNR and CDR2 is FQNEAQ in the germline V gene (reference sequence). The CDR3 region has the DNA TGTGCCAGCACCTGGGACACTGAAGCTTTCTTT. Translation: CASTWDTEAFF.

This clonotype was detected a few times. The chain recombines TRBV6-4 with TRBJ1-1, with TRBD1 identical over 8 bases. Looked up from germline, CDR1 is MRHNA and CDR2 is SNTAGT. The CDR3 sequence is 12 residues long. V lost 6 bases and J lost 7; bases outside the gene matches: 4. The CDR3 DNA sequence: TGTGCCAGCAGGGACAGGGTAGGTGAAGCTTTCTTT. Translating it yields CASRDRVGEAFF.

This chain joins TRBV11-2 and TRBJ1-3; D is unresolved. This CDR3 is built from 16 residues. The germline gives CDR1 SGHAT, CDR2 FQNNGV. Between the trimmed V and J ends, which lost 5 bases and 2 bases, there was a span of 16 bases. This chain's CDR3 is CASSTLIGLTGNTIYF. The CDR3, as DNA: TGTGCCAGCAGCACTCTTATAGGGTTGACTGGAAACACCATATATTTT.

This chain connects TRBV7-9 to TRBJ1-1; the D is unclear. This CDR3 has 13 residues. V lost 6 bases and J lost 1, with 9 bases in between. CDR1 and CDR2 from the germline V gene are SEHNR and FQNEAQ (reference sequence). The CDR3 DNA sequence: TGTGCCAGCAGAGCGTCGACGAACACTGAAGCTTTCTTT. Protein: CASRASTNTEAFF.

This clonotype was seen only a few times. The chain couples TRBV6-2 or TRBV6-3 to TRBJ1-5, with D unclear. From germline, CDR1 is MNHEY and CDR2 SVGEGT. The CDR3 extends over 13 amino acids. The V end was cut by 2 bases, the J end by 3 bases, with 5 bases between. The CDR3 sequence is CASSYSYNQPQHF. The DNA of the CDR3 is TGTGCCAGCAGTTACAGCTACAATCAGCCCCAGCATTTT.

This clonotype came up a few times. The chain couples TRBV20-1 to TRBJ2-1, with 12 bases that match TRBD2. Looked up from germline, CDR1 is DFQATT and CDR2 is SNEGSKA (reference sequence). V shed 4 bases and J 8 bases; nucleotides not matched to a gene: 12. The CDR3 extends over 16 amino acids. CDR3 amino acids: CSAIVLAGGPRHEQFF. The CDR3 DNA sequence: TGCAGTGCTATCGTGCTAGCGGGAGGGCCCAGGCATGAGCAGTTCTTC.

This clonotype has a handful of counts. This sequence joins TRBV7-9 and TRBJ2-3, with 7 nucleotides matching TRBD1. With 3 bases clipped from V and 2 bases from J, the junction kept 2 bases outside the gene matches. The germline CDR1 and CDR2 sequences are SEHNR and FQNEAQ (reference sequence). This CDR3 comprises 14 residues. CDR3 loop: CASSFGTDTDTQYF. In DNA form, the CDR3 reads TGTGCCAGCAGCTTCGGGACAGACACAGATACGCAGTATTTT. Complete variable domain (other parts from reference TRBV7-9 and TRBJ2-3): DTGVSQNPRHKITKRGQNVTFRCDPISEHNRLYWYRQTLGQGPEFLTYFQNEAQLEKSRLLSDRFSAERPKGSFSTLEIQRTEQGDSAMYLCASSFGTDTDTQYFGPGTRLTVL.

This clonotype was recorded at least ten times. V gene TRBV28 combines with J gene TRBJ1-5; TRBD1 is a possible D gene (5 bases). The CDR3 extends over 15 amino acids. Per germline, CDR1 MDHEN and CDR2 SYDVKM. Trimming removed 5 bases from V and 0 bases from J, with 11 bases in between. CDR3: CASSRAGNSNQPQHF. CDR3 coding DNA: TGTGCCAGCAGTCGTGCAGGGAATAGCAATCAGCCCCAGCATTTT.

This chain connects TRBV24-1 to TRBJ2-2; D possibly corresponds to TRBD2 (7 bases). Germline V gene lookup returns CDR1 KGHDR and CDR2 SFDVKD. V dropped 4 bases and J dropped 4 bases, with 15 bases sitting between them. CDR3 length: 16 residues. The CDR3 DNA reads TGTGCCACCAGTGACCCTTCGGGGGGCATCACCGGGGAGCTGTTTTTT. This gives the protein CATSDPSGGITGELFF.